What follows are 16 T cell receptor beta chains derived from one specimen sequenced in a study of blood T cell repertoires in COVID-19. Repertoires were generated with immunoSEQ multiplex PCR, while TCRdb's copy carries only in-frame clones and drops some. The top ten clones hold approximately 7.5% of a sample with 250,000 to 350,000 clones, about nine tenths of them seen once. The sequenced sample was peripheral blood. The receptor set was obtained from a woman aged 30 to 39 with COVID-19, enrolled during active disease.

This chain connects TRBV7-2 to TRBJ1-2; 7 bases map to TRBD1. The CDR3 spans 13 residues. The germline V gene has CDR1 SGHTA and CDR2 FQGNSA. V shed 3 bases, J shed 5 bases, and the junction held 3 bases outside the gene matches. The CDR3 nucleotides are TGTGCCAGCAGCTTGGGACAGCGTTATGGCTACACCTTC. Translating gives CASSLGQRYGYTF.

The gene calls are TRBV2 and TRBJ1-2; D gene unclear. Per germline, CDR1 SNHLY and CDR2 FYNNEI. The ends were cut back, 4 bases at V and 1 base at J, with 7 bases in the middle. The CDR3 runs 13 residues. Here the CDR3 DNA reads TGTGCCAGCAGTGCAGGTTATAACTATGGCTACACCTTC. Its translation is CASSAGYNYGYTF. The full variable domain, in which reference TRBV2 and TRBJ1-2 provide the parts outside the CDR3, is EPEVTQTPSHQVTQMGQEVILRCVPISNHLYFYWYRQILGQKVEFLVSFYNNEISEKSEIFDDQFSVERPDGSNFTLKIRSTKLEDSAMYFCASSAGYNYGYTFGSGTRLTVV.

This clone has more than one count but fewer than ten. The chain combines TRBV9 with TRBJ2-5; D uncertain. The V end was cut by 0 bases, the J end by 1 base, with 4 bases between. The CDR3 spans 13 residues. Germline CDR1 and CDR2: SGDLS and YYNGEE. The CDR3 sequence: CASSVDSQETQYF. The CDR3, as DNA: TGTGCCAGCAGCGTAGACAGCCAAGAGACCCAGTACTTC.

V usage is TRBV7-8 and J usage is TRBJ2-3; 12 bases fit TRBD2. The germline gives CDR1 SGHVS, CDR2 FQNEAQ. The CDR3 contains 16 residues. V trimming: 3 bases; J trimming: 0 bases; junction bases outside the gene matches: 1. The CDR3 coding sequence is TGTGCCAGCAGCTTCGGGACTAGCGGGAGCACAGATACGCAGTATTTT. Its protein is CASSFGTSGSTDTQYF.

The chain couples TRBV28 to TRBJ1-5, with 10 bases fitting TRBD1. Losses at the gene ends were 4 bases for V and 7 bases for J; bases not matched to a gene: 10. From germline, CDR1 is MDHEN and CDR2 SYDVKM. The CDR3 is 16 residues long. The CDR3 region is CASSSAGTGARQPQHF. CDR3 in DNA: TGTGCCAGCAGTTCCGCCGGGACAGGGGCGCGGCAGCCCCAGCATTTT. Full variable domain (missing parts from reference TRBV28 and TRBJ1-5): DVKVTQSSRYLVKRTGEKVFLECVQDMDHENMFWYRQDPGLGLRLIYFSYDVKMKEKGDIPEGYSVSREKKERFSLILESASTNQTSMYLCASSSAGTGARQPQHFGDGTRLSIL.

CDR3 sequence reads: CASSIPLAGVADTQYF. The DNA for the CDR3 is TGCGCCAGCAGCATTCCGCTAGCGGGAGTAGCAGATACGCAGTATTTT. This chain connects TRBV5-1 to TRBJ2-3; 10 nucleotides agree with TRBD2. The germline CDR1 and CDR2 sequences are SGHRS and YFSETQ. This CDR3 region has 16 residues. J gave up 4 bases and V 4 bases, and 9 bases lay outside the gene matches.

This chain connects TRBV5-4 to TRBJ1-1; a possible D gene is TRBD1 (5 bases). V shed 4 bases and J shed 8 bases, with 12 bases lying between them. The CDR3 sequence is 12 residues long. Germline loops: CDR1 SGHNT, CDR2 YYREEE (reference sequence). The CDR3 sequence: CASSEDGGEAFF. The CDR3 DNA reads as TGTGCCAGCAGCGAGGACGGGGGGGAAGCTTTCTTT.

This chain links TRBV19 with TRBJ2-2; 13 positions agree with TRBD2. J was trimmed by 0 bases and V by 5 bases; bases with no gene match: 9. Germline CDR1 reads LNHDA; CDR2 reads SQIVND (reference sequence). This CDR3 is built from 19 residues. DNA for the CDR3: TGTGCCAGTAGTCCGGGACTAGCGGGACGATACGCGAACACCGGGGAGCTGTTTTTT. It specifies CASSPGLAGRYANTGELFF.

In its sample, this clone was seen once. The chain has TRBV9 and TRBJ2-3; 9 bases align to TRBD2. Unmatched junction bases numbered 13, after V lost 3 bases and J lost 5 bases. The CDR3 sequence is 17 residues long. The germline CDR1 and CDR2 sequences are SGDLS and YYNGEE. The CDR3 here is CASSDPRAGGNVDTQYF. CDR3 DNA sequence: TGTGCCAGCAGCGACCCCCGTGCGGGAGGGAATGTAGATACGCAGTATTTT.

V gene TRBV7-3 combines with J gene TRBJ2-3, with TRBD2 matching over 7 bases. The V and J ends lost 0 bases and 5 bases, in that order; junction bases with no gene match: 5. Germline V CDR1 and CDR2: SGHTA, FQGTGA. CDR3 size: 15 residues. CDR3 coding DNA: TGTGCCAGCAGCTTAACGGCGGGAGTAGGAGATACGCAGTATTTT. It specifies CASSLTAGVGDTQYF.

As concerns this clone: In the same sample, other DNA sequences code for this CDR3. J is TRBJ1-6 and V is TRBV6-5; 8 bases map to TRBD1. V shed 2 bases and J 6 bases; nucleotides not matched to a gene: 6. This CDR3 is built from 16 residues. The germline V gene has CDR1 MNHEY and CDR2 SVGAGI. CDR3 sequence: CASSYLGQGGNSPLHF. The CDR3 region has the DNA TGTGCCAGCAGTTACCTAGGACAGGGTGGTAATTCACCCCTCCACTTT.

This clone has a count of ten or more. The rearrangement joins TRBV19 to TRBJ2-2; 7 positions match TRBD2. V dropped 7 bases and J dropped 0; count of bases not matched to a gene: 2. Germline V gene sequence: CDR1 LNHDA, CDR2 SQIVND (reference sequence). This CDR3 has 14 residues. This chain's CDR3 is CASTRGANTGELFF. The CDR3 DNA follows: TGTGCCAGTACTCGGGGGGCGAACACCGGGGAGCTGTTTTTT.

The rearrangement joins TRBV27 to TRBJ1-5; 9 positions match TRBD1. The CDR3 contains 15 residues. The germline V gene encodes CDR1 MNHEY and CDR2 SMNVEV (reference sequence). Trimming removed 7 bases from V and 3 bases from J; junction bases left unmatched: 7. CDR3 DNA: TGTGCCAGCACCAACCGGGACAGGGTCAATCAGCCCCAGCATTTT. Protein: CASTNRDRVNQPQHF.

This chain uses TRBV18 with TRBJ2-2; 9 nucleotides agree with TRBD2. Germline V gene sequence: CDR1 KGHSH, CDR2 LQKENI. With V trimmed by 4 bases and J by 0 bases, 9 bases remained unmatched. The CDR3 is made up of 18 amino acids. This CDR3 is CASSLNVLAGANTGELFF. Here the CDR3 DNA reads TGTGCCAGCTCACTCAATGTCTTAGCGGGAGCGAACACCGGGGAGCTGTTTTTT.

The chain links TRBV5-4 to TRBJ2-5; possible D gene TRBD2, 5 bases. Germline-derived CDR1 and CDR2 are SGHNT and YYREEE (reference sequence). This CDR3 contains 14 residues. Trimming took 3 bases from V and 4 from J, leaving 13 bases between them. The CDR3 DNA reads TGTGCCAGCAGCTCCGCCGGGAATCGAGAGACCCAGTACTTC. This encodes CASSSAGNRETQYF.

With regard to this clone: Other DNA sequences within the sample encode an identical CDR3. The rearrangement uses TRBV6-5 and TRBJ2-2; TRBD2 matches 12 bases. CDR3 length: 14 residues. V was clipped by 7 bases and J by 5 bases; unmatched bases: 2. Germline loops: CDR1 MNHEY, CDR2 SVGAGI. The CDR3 coding sequence is TGTGCCAGCACACTAGCGGGAGGAACCGGGGAGCTGTTTTTT. Amino acid sequence: CASTLAGGTGELFF.